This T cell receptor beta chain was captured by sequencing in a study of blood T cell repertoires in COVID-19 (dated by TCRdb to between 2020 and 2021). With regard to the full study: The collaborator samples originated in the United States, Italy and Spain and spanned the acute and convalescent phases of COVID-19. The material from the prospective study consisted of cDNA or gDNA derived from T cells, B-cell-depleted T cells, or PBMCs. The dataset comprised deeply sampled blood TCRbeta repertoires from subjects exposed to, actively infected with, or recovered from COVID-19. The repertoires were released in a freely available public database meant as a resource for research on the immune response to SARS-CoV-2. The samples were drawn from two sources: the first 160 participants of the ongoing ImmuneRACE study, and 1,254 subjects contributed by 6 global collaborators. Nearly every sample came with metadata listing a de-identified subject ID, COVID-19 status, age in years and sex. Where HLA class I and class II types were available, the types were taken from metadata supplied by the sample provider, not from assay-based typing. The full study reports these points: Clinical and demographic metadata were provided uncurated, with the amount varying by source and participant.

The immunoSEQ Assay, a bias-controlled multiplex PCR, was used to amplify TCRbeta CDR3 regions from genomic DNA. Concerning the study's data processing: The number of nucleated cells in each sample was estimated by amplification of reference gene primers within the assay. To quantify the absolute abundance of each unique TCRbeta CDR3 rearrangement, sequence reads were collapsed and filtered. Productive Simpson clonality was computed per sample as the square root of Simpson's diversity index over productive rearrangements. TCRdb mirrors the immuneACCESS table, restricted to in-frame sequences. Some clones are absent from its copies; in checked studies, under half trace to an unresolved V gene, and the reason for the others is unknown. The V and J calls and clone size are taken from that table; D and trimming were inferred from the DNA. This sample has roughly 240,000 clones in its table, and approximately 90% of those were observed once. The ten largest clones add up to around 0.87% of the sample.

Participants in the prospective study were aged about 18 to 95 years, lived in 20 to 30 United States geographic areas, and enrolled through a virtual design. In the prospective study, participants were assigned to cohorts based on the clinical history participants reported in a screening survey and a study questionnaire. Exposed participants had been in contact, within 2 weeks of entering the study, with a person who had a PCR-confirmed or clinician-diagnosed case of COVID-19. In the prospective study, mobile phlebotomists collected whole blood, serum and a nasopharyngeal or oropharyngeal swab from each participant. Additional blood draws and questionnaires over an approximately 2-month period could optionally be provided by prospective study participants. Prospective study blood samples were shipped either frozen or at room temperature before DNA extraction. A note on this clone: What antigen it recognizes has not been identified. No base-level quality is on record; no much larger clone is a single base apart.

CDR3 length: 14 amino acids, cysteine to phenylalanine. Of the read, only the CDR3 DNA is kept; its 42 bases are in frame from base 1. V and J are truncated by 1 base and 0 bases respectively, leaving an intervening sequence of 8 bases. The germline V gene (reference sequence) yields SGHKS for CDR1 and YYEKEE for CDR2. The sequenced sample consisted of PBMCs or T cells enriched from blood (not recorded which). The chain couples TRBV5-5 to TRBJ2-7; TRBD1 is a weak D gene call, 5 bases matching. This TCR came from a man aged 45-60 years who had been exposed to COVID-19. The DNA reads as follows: TGTGCCAGCAGCTTGTGGCAGGGCTCCTACGAGCAGTACTTC. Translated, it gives CASSLWQGSYEQYF. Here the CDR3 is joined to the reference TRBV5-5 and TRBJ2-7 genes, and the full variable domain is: DAGVTQSPTHLIKTRGQQVTLRCSPISGHKSVSWYQQVLGQGPQFIFQYYEKEERGRGNFPDRFSARQFPNYSSELNVNALLLGDSALYLCASSLWQGSYEQYFGPGTRLTVT.